This T cell receptor beta chain was captured by sequencing in a study of identical twins. This clonotype occurred a few times. TCRdb called the 5' RACE reads again in MiXCR, with one record for every CDR3 protein. The sample records about 700,000 distinct CDR3 sequences, approximately 9% being singletons. The same specimen was also included in a second study, on yellow fever vaccine responses in identical twins.

Source material: PBMCs. The sequence was collected from a woman under 30 in good health.

The CDR3 spells CATSGTDNEQFF. The CDR3 DNA follows: TGTGCCACCAGCGGGACAGACAATGAGCAGTTCTTC. V is TRBV24-1 and J is TRBJ2-1; 7 nucleotides align to TRBD1. CDR1 is KGHDR, CDR2 SFDVKD, per germline. V gave up 7 bases and J gave up 5 bases; unmatched junction bases: 1. This CDR3 is 12 amino acids long.